This TCR beta chain was documented in a study of CXCR3-negative and CXCR3-positive naive CD8 T cells. Overall study results and limits: Naive subsets had comparable surface CD5, so TRB CDR3 properties gauged TCR strength.

Per the germline V gene, CDR1 is SGDLS and CDR2 is YYNGEE. The CDR3 sequence is 13 residues long. Points on this clonotype: Its antigen is still unknown.

TRB cDNA was prepared as libraries by UMI-labeled 5' RACE. From its re-call of the 5' RACE reads, TCRdb lists each CDR3 protein once, without DNA. Across approximately 88,000 distinct CDR3 sequences, the top ten clones capture around 1.8% of the sample. The chain couples TRBV9 to TRBJ1-1. Sequenced material: naive CXCR3- CD8+ T cells from blood. The subset here: CD45RO-CCR7+CD27+CD95- naive CD8+ T cells lacking CXCR3 (TNR3-). The sequence was collected from a human donor in good health. Some clones in this sample may be carry-over from other donors' samples. The CDR3 sequence: CASSEGTNTEAFF.